Only a few counts were recorded for the clone carrying this T cell receptor beta chain. Its matching antigen is unknown. Unique molecular identifiers had been added to the TCR beta cDNA libraries. TCRdb analysed the PCR reads with MiXCR anew, one entry per CDR3 protein. The profile shows around 400,000 distinct CDR3 sequences, roughly 35% of them singletons. The data were obtained in a study of post-analysis software for immune sequencing data. Germline V gene data show CDR1 as MNHNS and CDR2 as SASEGT. The V gene end was trimmed by 4 bases and the J gene end by 7 bases; junction bases not matched to a gene: 13. The CDR3 covers 17 residues. Study observations and caveats: TRBV5-6, TRBV5-1 and TRBV20-1 belonged to a set of roughly 5 TRBV segments that were more frequent in patients than controls.

The source is a girl aged 5 to 17 with multiple sclerosis. Sequencing input: blood. The J gene is TRBJ2-1, the V gene TRBV6-1, with 10 bases fitting TRBD1. In nucleotides, the CDR3 is TGTGCCAGCAGTGTAAGACAGGGGGCGGTTTTTTCTAATGAGCAGTTCTTC. This gives the protein CASSVRQGAVFSNEQFF.